This entry is about one TCR beta chain. Its antigen remains unknown. The data were taken from a study of monozygotic twins with inflammatory bowel disease. Notes on the study in general: With inverse Simpson as the measure, TCRbeta diversity was lower in IBD patients than in healthy co-twins. The existence of one strong signal or clonotype linked to IBD lacked support. With others, IBD patients shared fewer clonotypes than healthy twins did, especially with disease activity.

Germline lookup yields CDR1 MNHEY and CDR2 SVGEGT. CDR3 length: 13 amino acids. Amplification used two nested PCRs: roughly 17 cycles, then about 9 cycles, on TCRalpha/TCRbeta cDNA. Each CDR3 protein gets one entry in TCRdb, which reprocessed the 5' RACE reads and gives no DNA. This table holds about 300,000 distinct CDR3 sequences. The sequence derives from a human donor with ulcerative colitis or Crohn's disease, or a healthy co-twin of an affected twin (not recorded which). The sequenced sample was blood. This rearrangement joins TRBV6-2 or TRBV6-3 to TRBJ1-2; the TRBD1 assignment by TCRdb is unverifiable without DNA. Here the CDR3 reads CASSPTAPLGYTF.